A single sample gave rise to the 12 T cell receptor beta chains below, sequenced in a study of radiotherapy plus CTLA-4 blockade in lung cancer (dated by TCRdb to 2016 to 2019). Library method: the immunoSEQ multiplex PCR assay. The source is immuneACCESS, and TCRdb retained only in-frame sequences with V and J called. Part of the clones is not carried over; for the studies checked, unresolved V genes explain less than half of this, and the remainder is unexplained. The sample table lists some 27,000 clones, 60% to 85% of them with a count of one. The ten most abundant clones make up less than 25% of the sample. Sample: peripheral blood, taken from a patient treated with radiotherapy plus ipilimumab. These receptors were obtained from a human donor with non-small cell lung cancer that progressed on radiotherapy plus ipilimumab.

The chain carries TRBV5-1 and TRBJ2-3; 14 bases line up with TRBD2. V lost 3 bases and J lost 6; bases outside the gene matches: 3. Looked up from germline, CDR1 is SGHRS and CDR2 is YFSETQ. The CDR3 consists of 15 residues. The DNA for the CDR3 is TGCGCCAGCAGCTGGACTAGCGGGGGGCTGGATACGCAGTATTTT. Protein sequence: CASSWTSGGLDTQYF.

The chain combines TRBV7-8 with TRBJ2-1; D possibly corresponds to TRBD2 (6 bases). The germline V gene encodes CDR1 SGHVS and CDR2 FQNEAQ. V shed 1 base and J shed 6 bases, with 7 bases lying between them. The CDR3 is 13 amino acids. CDR3 residues: CASSLGGVNEQFF. In DNA, the CDR3 is TGTGCCAGCAGCTTAGGGGGGGTCAATGAGCAGTTCTTC.

V is TRBV7-9 and J is TRBJ1-5; 10 bases agree with TRBD1. J lost 5 bases, V lost 2 bases, and 9 bases had no gene match. Germline assignment: CDR1 SEHNR and CDR2 FQNEAQ (reference sequence). CDR3 length: 17 residues. The CDR3 bases are TGTGCCAGCAGCTTATCCCCGGGACAGGGGACCGATCAGCCCCAGCATTTT. This codes for CASSLSPGQGTDQPQHF. The whole variable domain, remainder taken from reference TRBV7-9 and TRBJ1-5, is DTGVSQNPRHKITKRGQNVTFRCDPISEHNRLYWYRQTLGQGPEFLTYFQNEAQLEKSRLLSDRFSAERPKGSFSTLEIQRTEQGDSAMYLCASSLSPGQGTDQPQHFGDGTRLSIL.

This clone appeared once. The V and J genes are TRBV30 and TRBJ2-2, with 10 bases identical to TRBD2. After removal of 2 bases from V and 3 bases from J, the junction contained 12 bases not matched to a gene. The CDR3 has 18 residues. Germline lookup yields CDR1 GTSNPN and CDR2 SVGIG (reference sequence). CDR3 nucleotide sequence: TGTGCCTGGAGTAAGGCAGCGGGGGGGCTTATCTACACCGGGGAGCTGTTTTTT. Amino acids: CAWSKAAGGLIYTGELFF.

The CDR3 loop reads CASSHPRDSNTGELFF. The CDR3 nucleotides read TGCGCCAGCAGCCATCCCCGGGACTCAAACACCGGGGAGCTGTTTTTT. The chain combines TRBV4-1 with TRBJ2-2; tentatively, D is TRBD2 (6 bases). The CDR3 totals 16 residues. Trimming stripped 3 bases from V and 2 bases from J, with 13 bases between. Germline CDR1 MGHRA, CDR2 YSYEKL.

The J gene is TRBJ1-5, the V gene TRBV29-1; D is unresolved. CDR1 is SQVTM and CDR2 is ANQGSEA in the germline V gene. V lost 4 bases, J lost 3 bases, and 10 bases lay in between. The CDR3 extends over 13 amino acids. The CDR3 sequence is CSVGQSINQPQHF. The CDR3 DNA is TGCAGCGTTGGCCAGAGTATCAATCAGCCCCAGCATTTT. The full variable domain, rest sourced from reference TRBV29-1 and TRBJ1-5, is SAVISQKPSRDICQRGTSLTIQCQVDSQVTMMFWYRQQPGQSLTLIATANQGSEATYESGFVIDKFPISRPNLTFSTLTVSNMSPEDSSIYLCSVGQSINQPQHFGDGTRLSIL.

V usage is TRBV6-6 and J usage is TRBJ1-1; a possible D gene is TRBD1 (6 bases). From germline, CDR1 is MNHNY and CDR2 SVGAGI (reference sequence). Trimming took off 5 bases at V and 0 bases at J, with 10 bases between the two ends. This CDR3 spans 14 amino acids. CDR3 amino acids: CASSLAGVNTEAFF. The CDR3 coding sequence is TGTGCCAGCAGTCTGGCAGGGGTGAACACTGAAGCTTTCTTT.

V usage is TRBV5-1 and J usage is TRBJ2-1; unclear D gene. The V gene lost 0 bases and the J gene lost 5 bases, with 15 bases spanning the gap. Germline V lookup: CDR1 SGHRS, CDR2 YFSETQ. This CDR3 has 16 amino acids. This chain's CDR3 is CASSLAGSLSNNEQFF. The CDR3 region has the DNA TGCGCCAGCAGCTTGGCAGGCAGCCTTTCAAACAATGAGCAGTTCTTC. The full variable domain, its missing parts supplied by reference TRBV5-1 and TRBJ2-1, is KAGVTQTPRYLIKTRGQQVTLSCSPISGHRSVSWYQQTPGQGLQFLFEYFSETQRNKGNFPGRFSGRQFSNSRSEMNVSTLELGDSALYLCASSLAGSLSNNEQFFGPGTRLTVL.

The chain recombines TRBV29-1 with TRBJ1-2, with D perhaps matching TRBD1 (6 bases). This CDR3 spans 14 amino acids. CDR1 SQVTM and CDR2 ANQGSEA come from the germline V gene. V lost 3 bases to trimming and J lost 5 bases, with 16 bases between them. The CDR3 nucleotides are TGCAGCGTTGAGGGGCAGGGGCCGGGGTATGGCTACACCTTC. Protein sequence: CSVEGQGPGYGYTF. The whole variable domain, remainder taken from reference TRBV29-1 and TRBJ1-2, is SAVISQKPSRDICQRGTSLTIQCQVDSQVTMMFWYRQQPGQSLTLIATANQGSEATYESGFVIDKFPISRPNLTFSTLTVSNMSPEDSSIYLCSVEGQGPGYGYTFGSGTRLTVV.

The chain joins TRBV7-9 to TRBJ1-5; no clear D. The V and J ends lost 5 bases and 5 bases respectively, with 10 bases between them. Looked up from germline, CDR1 is SEHNR and CDR2 is FQNEAQ (reference sequence). The CDR3 loop spans 13 amino acids. The CDR3 sequence is CASSHPPHQPQHF. In nucleotides, the CDR3 is TGTGCCAGCAGCCACCCACCACATCAGCCCCAGCATTTT.

The gene calls are TRBV10-2 and TRBJ1-3; 8 bases are shared with TRBD1. The CDR3 sequence is 15 residues long. Germline-derived CDR1 and CDR2 are WSHSY and SAAADI. V dropped 4 bases and J dropped 4; count of bases not matched to a gene: 6. The CDR3 DNA is TGCGCCAGCAGTGGGACAGGGCTAGGAGGAAACACCATATATTTT. As protein: CASSGTGLGGNTIYF.

The chain uses TRBV6-9 and TRBJ2-1; 13 bases line up with TRBD2. V gave up 7 bases and J gave up 4 bases; unmatched junction bases: 4. Germline V gene sequence: CDR1 MNHGY, CDR2 SVAAGI. This CDR3 contains 15 residues. The CDR3 protein is CASTLLAGGYNEQFF. As DNA, the CDR3 is TGTGCCAGCACCCTACTAGCGGGAGGGTACAATGAGCAGTTCTTC.